The T cell receptor (beta chain) described here comes from a study of early T cells in non-severe SARS-CoV-2 infection. Study information: Bulk RNA isolated from unsorted whole blood underwent sequencing; chains were not paired.

This clonotype occurred many times. Its specificity is not known. CDR1 is SQVTM, CDR2 ANQGSEA, per germline. This CDR3 contains 12 residues. Trimming took 6 bases from V and 6 from J, leaving 11 bases between them. Study-level results: VDJdb matching, biased toward anti-spike CD8 responses, missed private and CD4 specificities.

Attachment of unique molecular identifiers was made to individual cDNA molecules. Using its own MiXCR run on the 5' RACE reads, TCRdb lists one record per CDR3 protein. Of 25,000 to 35,000 distinct CDR3 sequences in the sample, about 5.7% were seen once. The receptor was derived from an adult who was a healthcare worker with PCR-confirmed SARS-CoV-2 infection or an uninfected control (not recorded which). The sequenced sample consisted of whole blood. The chain employs TRBV29-1 and TRBJ2-2; no clear D gene. CDR3 nucleotide sequence: TGCAGCGTCCGGCGGCCCGCCGGGGAGCTGTTTTTT. Its translation: CSVRRPAGELFF.